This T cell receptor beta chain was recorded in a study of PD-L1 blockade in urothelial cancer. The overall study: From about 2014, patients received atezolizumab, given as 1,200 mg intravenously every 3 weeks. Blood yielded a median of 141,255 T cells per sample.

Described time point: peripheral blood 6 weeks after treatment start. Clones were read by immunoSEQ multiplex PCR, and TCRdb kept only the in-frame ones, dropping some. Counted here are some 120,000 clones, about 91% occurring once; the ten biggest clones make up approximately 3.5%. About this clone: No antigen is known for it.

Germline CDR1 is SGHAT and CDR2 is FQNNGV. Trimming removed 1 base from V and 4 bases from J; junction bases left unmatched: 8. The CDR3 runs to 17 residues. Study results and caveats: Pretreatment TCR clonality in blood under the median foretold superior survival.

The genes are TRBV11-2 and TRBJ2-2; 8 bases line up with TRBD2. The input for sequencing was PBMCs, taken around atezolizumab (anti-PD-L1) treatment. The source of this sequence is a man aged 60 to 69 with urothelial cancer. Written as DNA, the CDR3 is TGTGCCAGCAGCTTAGTATTTCTGGCGGGAGGCACCGGGGAGCTGTTTTTT. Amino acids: CASSLVFLAGGTGELFF.